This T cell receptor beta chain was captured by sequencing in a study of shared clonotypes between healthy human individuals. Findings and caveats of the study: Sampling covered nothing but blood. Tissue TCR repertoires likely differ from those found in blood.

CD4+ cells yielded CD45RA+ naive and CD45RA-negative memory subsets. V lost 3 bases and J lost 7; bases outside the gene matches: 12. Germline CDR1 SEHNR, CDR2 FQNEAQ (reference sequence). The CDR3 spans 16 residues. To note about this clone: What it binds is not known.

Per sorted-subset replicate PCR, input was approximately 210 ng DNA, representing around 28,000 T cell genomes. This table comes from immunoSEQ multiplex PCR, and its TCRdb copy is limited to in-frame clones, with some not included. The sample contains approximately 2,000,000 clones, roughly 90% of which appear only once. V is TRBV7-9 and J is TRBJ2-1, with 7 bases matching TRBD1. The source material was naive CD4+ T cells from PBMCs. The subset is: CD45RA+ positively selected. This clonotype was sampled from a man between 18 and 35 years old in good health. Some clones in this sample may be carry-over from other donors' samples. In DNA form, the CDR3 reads TGTGCCAGCAGCTTTGACAGGGTTGCGGTAGAAAATGAGCAGTTCTTC. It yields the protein CASSFDRVAVENEQFF.